These 27 T cell receptor beta chains came from one sample sequenced in a study of cytomegalovirus exposure and HLA in healthy donors. The PCR had 60 Vbeta and 13 Jbeta primers. This table comes from immunoSEQ multiplex PCR, and its TCRdb copy is limited to in-frame clones, with some not included. The sample contains under 150,000 clones, less than 65% of which appear only once. The sample consisted of PBMCs. The receptors come from a man aged 35 to 55 in good health and CMV-seropositive.

The V and J genes are TRBV4-2 and TRBJ1-2; 9 bases map to TRBD1. Germline CDR1 reads LGHNA; CDR2 reads YNFKEQ. The CDR3 contains 14 residues. With V trimmed by 2 bases and J by 6 bases, 4 bases remained unmatched. The CDR3 DNA reads TGTGCCAGCAGCCAACCGGGACAGGGAGATGGCTACACCTTC. As protein: CASSQPGQGDGYTF.

In its sample, this clone was seen a few times. The rearrangement links TRBV10-3 to TRBJ1-2, with 7 nucleotides matching TRBD1. Losses at the gene ends were 0 bases for V and 2 bases for J; bases not matched to a gene: 6. Germline V gene data show CDR1 as ENHRY and CDR2 as SYGVKD. This CDR3 is built from 16 residues. The CDR3 is CAISESKDRPNYGYTF. The CDR3 DNA sequence: TGTGCCATCAGTGAGTCGAAGGACAGGCCAAACTATGGCTACACCTTC.

V and J are TRBV19 and TRBJ1-5; 9 nucleotides line up with TRBD1. CDR3 size: 14 residues. The junction had 7 bases not matched to a gene; V was cut back by 7 bases and J by 6 bases. Germline V gene lookup returns CDR1 LNHDA and CDR2 SQIVND (reference sequence). This CDR3 is CASKGTGWGQPQHF. The CDR3 DNA reads as TGTGCCAGTAAGGGGACAGGGTGGGGTCAGCCCCAGCATTTT.

This clone has only a few counts. The V gene is TRBV4-2, the J gene TRBJ2-7, with 13 bases that match TRBD2. The ends lost 4 bases at V and 5 bases at J; junction bases unmatched: 14. There are 18 residues in the CDR3. Germline V lookup: CDR1 LGHNA, CDR2 YNFKEQ. CDR3 coding DNA: TGTGCCAGCAGCCTCCCCGCGCGGACTAGCGGGAGTATGGACGAGCAGTACTTC. Residues: CASSLPARTSGSMDEQYF.

This clone was recorded a few times. The J gene is TRBJ2-3, the V gene TRBV28; 9 bases are a match to TRBD1. From germline, CDR1 is MDHEN and CDR2 SYDVKM. The CDR3 sequence is 15 residues long. The V segment lost 4 bases and the J segment 2 bases; nucleotides outside the gene matches: 4. The CDR3 DNA sequence: TGTGCCAGCAGTTCCCGGACAGGGGTCACAGATACGCAGTATTTT. This encodes CASSSRTGVTDTQYF.

V usage is TRBV6-4 and J usage is TRBJ2-2; TRBD1 matches 7 bases. The V and J ends lost 10 bases and 1 base, in that order; junction bases with no gene match: 3. The CDR3 loop spans 13 amino acids. Germline-derived CDR1 and CDR2 are MRHNA and SNTAGT. The CDR3 bases are TGTGCCACACGACAGGGGAACACCGGGGAGCTGTTTTTT. It is translated as CATRQGNTGELFF.

The chain carries TRBV10-3 and TRBJ2-7, with a tentative D call TRBD1 (6 bases). Trimming shortened V by 4 bases and J by 1 base, and 11 bases separated the two germline ends. The CDR3 sequence is 14 residues long. Germline CDR1 is ENHRY and CDR2 is SYGVKD. The CDR3 bases are TGTGCCATCAGTGTGGCACAGGGTTCCTACGAGCAGTACTTC. It yields the protein CAISVAQGSYEQYF.

The V and J genes are TRBV5-6 and TRBJ2-7, with D possibly matching TRBD2 (6 bases). The CDR3 covers 14 residues. The V gene lost 2 bases and the J gene lost 5 bases, with 14 bases spanning the gap. CDR1 and CDR2 from the germline V gene are SGHDT and YYEEEE. This CDR3 reads CASSFPGTGDEQYF. Here the CDR3 DNA reads TGTGCCAGCAGCTTCCCCGGGACGGGGGACGAGCAGTACTTC. Looking up the rest from reference TRBV5-6 and TRBJ2-7 gives the full variable domain: DAGVTQSPTHLIKTRGQQVTLRCSPKSGHDTVSWYQQALGQGPQFIFQYYEEEERQRGNFPDRFSGHQFPNYSSELNVNALLLGDSALYLCASSFPGTGDEQYFGPGTRLTVT.

The V and J genes are TRBV30 and TRBJ1-1; D might be TRBD1 (5 bases). The V end lost 5 bases, the J end lost 2 bases, and 15 bases lay between the germline ends. Germline V lookup: CDR1 GTSNPN, CDR2 SVGIG (reference sequence). The CDR3 spans 14 residues. The CDR3 reads CAWGAGQGNTEAFF. The CDR3 nucleotides read TGTGCCTGGGGGGCAGGGCAGGGAAACACTGAAGCTTTCTTT.

This clone turned up a few times. The CDR3 DNA follows: TGTGCCAGCAGTTATCAGGGGGATAGCAATCAGCCCCAGCATTTT. As protein: CASSYQGDSNQPQHF. The chain joins TRBV6-5 to TRBJ1-5; the match to TRBD1 covers 7 bases. Germline V gene data show CDR1 as MNHEY and CDR2 as SVGAGI. After removal of 3 bases from V and 0 bases from J, the junction contained 2 bases not matched to a gene. The CDR3 loop spans 15 amino acids.

This clone occurred once. CDR3 nucleotide sequence: TGTGCCAGCAGCCACCCCGGGACAGGGAAAAGAAACACCATATATTTT. Its translation is CASSHPGTGKRNTIYF. V gene TRBV7-9 combines with J gene TRBJ1-3; 9 bases agree with TRBD1. CDR1 is SEHNR and CDR2 is FQNEAQ in the germline V gene (reference sequence). The CDR3 runs to 16 residues. Trimming cost V 5 bases and J 5 bases; bases outside gene matches: 10.

This rearrangement joins TRBV11-2 to TRBJ1-2, with TRBD1 identical over 9 bases. The V and J ends lost 1 base and 6 bases, in that order; junction bases with no gene match: 0. This CDR3 is 13 amino acids long. From germline, CDR1 is SGHAT and CDR2 FQNNGV. CDR3 bases: TGTGCCAGCAGCTTAGGGACAGGGGATGGCTACACCTTC. Amino acids: CASSLGTGDGYTF.

J is TRBJ2-5 and V is TRBV7-3; 8 nucleotides line up with TRBD2. V shed 3 bases, J shed 1 base, and the junction held 4 bases outside the gene matches. The CDR3 sequence is 15 residues long. Germline-derived CDR1 and CDR2 are SGHTA and FQGTGA. The CDR3 here is CASSFGLAGQETQYF. In DNA form, the CDR3 reads TGTGCCAGCAGCTTCGGGCTAGCGGGCCAAGAGACCCAGTACTTC.

This chain uses TRBV21-1 with TRBJ1-4; TRBD1 is the table's D call and was not checked against the DNA. TRBV21-1 is marked as a pseudogene. The CDR3 loop spans 18 amino acids. CDR3 sequence reads: CASSPRSPPGQGNEKLFF. In DNA form, the CDR3 reads TGTGCCAGCAGCCCAAGAAGCCCACCGGGACAGGGAAATGAAAAACTGTTTTTT.

The chain uses TRBV29-1 and TRBJ2-5; 8 bases are a match to TRBD1. V shed 4 bases, J shed 6 bases, and the junction held 7 bases outside the gene matches. The CDR3 spans 13 residues. Germline values: CDR1 SQVTM, CDR2 ANQGSEA. The CDR3 region is CSVVGTGVQTQYF. Here the CDR3 DNA reads TGCAGCGTTGTAGGGACAGGCGTACAGACCCAGTACTTC.

V usage is TRBV11-1 and J usage is TRBJ2-2; 10 bases align to TRBD2. From germline, CDR1 is SGHAT and CDR2 FQDESV (reference sequence). With 1 base clipped from V and 1 base from J, the junction kept 9 bases outside the gene matches. The CDR3 extends over 19 amino acids. The CDR3 DNA sequence: TGTGCCAGCAGCTTAGGCTATGGAATAGCGGGGGGGAACACCGGGGAGCTGTTTTTT. Translation gives CASSLGYGIAGGNTGELFF.

The V call is TRBV28, the J call TRBJ2-5; D might be TRBD1 (6 bases). V dropped 6 bases and J dropped 4 bases, with 15 bases sitting between them. The germline V gene has CDR1 MDHEN and CDR2 SYDVKM. The length of the CDR3 is 14 residues. CDR3 residues: CASRFYQGSETQYF. As DNA, the CDR3 is TGTGCCAGCAGATTCTATCAGGGGTCAGAGACCCAGTACTTC.

V and J are TRBV4-2 and TRBJ2-3; 12 nucleotides agree with TRBD2. Per the germline V gene, CDR1 is LGHNA and CDR2 is YNFKEQ. After removal of 4 bases from V and 1 base from J, the junction contained 6 bases not matched to a gene. This CDR3 region has 17 residues. Here the CDR3 DNA reads TGTGCCAGCAGCCCAGCTAGCGGGAGGGGGGGCACAGATACGCAGTATTTT. Amino acid sequence: CASSPASGRGGTDTQYF.

The chain carries TRBV19 and TRBJ2-7; D might be TRBD2 (5 bases). The ends were cut back, 6 bases at V and 4 bases at J, with 16 bases in the middle. The CDR3 is made up of 14 amino acids. Germline CDR1 reads LNHDA; CDR2 reads SQIVND (reference sequence). The CDR3 DNA reads TGTGCCAGTAGGGCACCTCACCGGGATTACGAGCAGTACTTC. It encodes CASRAPHRDYEQYF.

This clone has more than one count but fewer than ten. V gene TRBV4-2 combines with J gene TRBJ2-7; weak D call: TRBD2 (5 bases). Looked up from germline, CDR1 is LGHNA and CDR2 is YNFKEQ. This CDR3 has 14 residues. V lost 0 bases to trimming and J lost 2 bases, with 8 bases between them. The CDR3 DNA follows: TGTGCCAGCAGCCAAGAGGGAGTGACCTACGAGCAGTACTTC. It translates to CASSQEGVTYEQYF.

The V gene is TRBV6-5, the J gene TRBJ1-6; D unclear. Trimming left V 4 bases short and J 5 bases short, with 15 bases between. Germline values: CDR1 MNHEY, CDR2 SVGAGI. This CDR3 comprises 16 residues. CDR3 residues: CASSFLTRIHNSPLHF. CDR3 DNA: TGTGCCAGCAGTTTCCTGACAAGGATCCATAATTCACCCCTCCACTTT.

The chain is built from TRBV2 and TRBJ2-2; 7 nucleotides align to TRBD2. The CDR3 covers 15 residues. V lost 3 bases to trimming and J lost 3 bases; unmatched junction nucleotides: 4. The germline V gene encodes CDR1 SNHLY and CDR2 FYNNEI. For the CDR3, the DNA is TGTGCCAGCAGTGAGGCGGGAGAGGACACCGGGGAGCTGTTTTTT. Its protein is CASSEAGEDTGELFF.

The table lists this clone with a count of one. The CDR3 loop reads CASSLGRGLSYGYTF. CDR3 DNA: TGTGCCAGCAGCTTGGGTCGAGGTTTGAGCTATGGCTACACCTTC. J is TRBJ1-2 and V is TRBV5-4; D call uncertain. Trimming stripped 0 bases from V and 4 bases from J, with 13 bases between. This CDR3 is 15 amino acids long. Germline CDR1 is SGHNT and CDR2 is YYREEE (reference sequence). Together with reference TRBV5-4 and TRBJ1-2, the CDR3 gives the full variable domain: ETGVTQSPTHLIKTRGQQVTLRCSSQSGHNTVSWYQQALGQGPQFIFQYYREEENGRGNFPPRFSGLQFPNYSSELNVNALELDDSALYLCASSLGRGLSYGYTFGSGTRLTVV.

The chain's CDR3 is CASSLAQDQPQHF. In DNA form, the CDR3 reads TGTGCCAGCAGCTTAGCCCAGGATCAGCCCCAGCATTTT. The chain joins TRBV7-2 to TRBJ1-5; no clear D gene. V lost 0 bases to trimming and J lost 5 bases, with 5 bases between them. This CDR3 region has 13 residues. CDR1 is SGHTA and CDR2 is FQGNSA in the germline V gene.

This clone was counted a single time. The genes are TRBV6-5 and TRBJ1-2; possibly TRBD1 for D (6 bases). This CDR3 spans 15 amino acids. Germline V gives CDR1 MNHEY, CDR2 SVGAGI. V was clipped by 6 bases and J by 1 base, with 15 bases between them. CDR3 in amino acids: CASRSPGGLNYGYTF. CDR3 nucleotides: TGTGCCAGCAGGTCCCCGGGGGGGCTTAACTATGGCTACACCTTC.

The chain joins TRBV5-8 to TRBJ1-4; D is unclear. Trimming removed 9 bases from V and 5 bases from J, with 17 bases in between. CDR1 and CDR2 from the germline V gene are SGHTS and YDEGEE. The CDR3 totals 14 residues. DNA for the CDR3: TGTGCCATCCCGACCGGACTGATGAATGAAAAACTGTTTTTT. Translated: CAIPTGLMNEKLFF.

The gene calls are TRBV2 and TRBJ2-1; the match to TRBD2 covers 8 bases. CDR1 is SNHLY and CDR2 is FYNNEI in the germline V gene. The CDR3 covers 15 residues. With V trimmed by 3 bases and J by 5 bases, 6 bases remained unmatched. The CDR3 DNA reads as TGTGCCAGCAGTGATCCGGGGGGGGGCGACAATGAGCAGTTCTTC. This gives the protein CASSDPGGGDNEQFF.